A single sample is the source of the 32 T cell receptor beta chains below, sequenced in a study of shared clonotypes between healthy human individuals. Only in-frame clones appear in the TCRdb table, and some are missing; sequencing was by immunoSEQ multiplex PCR. The sample carries about 2.1 million clones, about 92% recorded once. The naive CD8 fraction comprised CD45RO-negative cells positively selected for CCR7 and excluded terminally differentiated effector memory CD45RA+ cells. The sequenced sample consisted of naive CD8+ T cells from PBMCs. The receptors were sampled from a man between 18 and 35 years old in good health. Some clones in this sample may be carry-over from other donors' samples.

J is TRBJ1-1 and V is TRBV7-2; 7 positions match TRBD1. There are 17 residues in the CDR3. J was trimmed by 0 bases and V by 7 bases; bases with no gene match: 14. Germline-derived CDR1 and CDR2 are SGHTA and FQGNSA. The CDR3 sequence is CASTPIGEGAMNTEAFF. The CDR3 region has the DNA TGTGCCAGCACCCCCATCGGCGAGGGGGCGATGAACACTGAAGCTTTCTTT.

This clone was observed a few times. CDR3 in amino acids: CASSIDRDGNQPQHF. The DNA of the CDR3 is TGTGCCAGTAGTATTGACAGGGACGGCAATCAGCCCCAGCATTTT. The chain is built from TRBV19 and TRBJ1-5; 7 bases are shared with TRBD1. CDR1 is LNHDA and CDR2 is SQIVND in the germline V gene (reference sequence). The length of the CDR3 is 15 residues. V dropped 3 bases and J dropped 2; count of bases not matched to a gene: 4.

A note on this clone: Distinct nucleotide sequences in the sample also encode this CDR3. The CDR3 loop is CASSAGRGETQYF. In DNA form, the CDR3 reads TGTGCCAGCAGCGCGGGGCGCGGGGAGACCCAGTACTTC. This chain connects TRBV9 to TRBJ2-5; D is tentatively TRBD1 or TRBD2 (5 bases each). Between the trimmed V and J ends, which lost 3 bases and 5 bases, there was a span of 11 bases. CDR3 length: 13 amino acids. The V gene's germline CDR1 is SGDLS and CDR2 YYNGEE.

With respect to this clone: The same CDR3 is also encoded by other DNA sequences in this sample. The genes are TRBV29-1 and TRBJ1-1; D possibly corresponds to TRBD1 (6 bases). Germline assignment: CDR1 SQVTM and CDR2 ANQGSEA. The length of the CDR3 is 13 residues. The V end lost 6 bases, the J end lost 2 bases, and 13 bases lay between the germline ends. This CDR3 is CSVPGGANTEAFF. The CDR3, as DNA: TGCAGCGTACCCGGGGGGGCAAACACTGAAGCTTTCTTT.

The chain uses TRBV19 and TRBJ2-1; no definite D call. Germline V gene data show CDR1 as LNHDA and CDR2 as SQIVND (reference sequence). Trimming removed 8 bases from V and 0 bases from J, with 8 bases in between. The CDR3 is 13 residues long. CDR3 in amino acids: CASGVSSYNEQFF. The DNA for the CDR3 is TGTGCCAGTGGGGTAAGCTCCTACAATGAGCAGTTCTTC.

The chain employs TRBV7-3 and TRBJ2-5, with 11 bases fitting TRBD2. V shed 3 bases, J shed 2 bases, and the junction held 5 bases outside the gene matches. This CDR3 is built from 16 residues. CDR1 SGHTA and CDR2 FQGTGA come from the germline V gene. CDR3 nucleotide sequence: TGTGCCAGCAGCTTTCTGACTAGCGGGGAACAAGAGACCCAGTACTTC. Its protein is CASSFLTSGEQETQYF.

The J gene is TRBJ2-7, the V gene TRBV7-9; 7 bases match TRBD1. Losses at the gene ends were 5 bases for V and 6 bases for J; bases not matched to a gene: 7. CDR3 length: 13 amino acids. The germline V gene has CDR1 SEHNR and CDR2 FQNEAQ (reference sequence). CDR3 sequence reads: CASSKQGKAEQYF. CDR3 nucleotide sequence: TGTGCCAGCAGCAAACAGGGGAAGGCCGAGCAGTACTTC.

This rearrangement joins TRBV28 to TRBJ2-7; 7 bases line up with TRBD1. Germline CDR1 and CDR2: MDHEN and SYDVKM. J gave up 3 bases and V 6 bases, and 8 bases lay outside the gene matches. This CDR3 region has 14 residues. The CDR3 here is CASRIDREDYEQYF. The CDR3 nucleotides read TGTGCCAGCAGGATCGACAGGGAAGACTACGAGCAGTACTTC. Variable domain in full (rest from reference TRBV28 and TRBJ2-7): DVKVTQSSRYLVKRTGEKVFLECVQDMDHENMFWYRQDPGLGLRLIYFSYDVKMKEKGDIPEGYSVSREKKERFSLILESASTNQTSMYLCASRIDREDYEQYFGPGTRLTVT.

The rearrangement joins TRBV9 to TRBJ1-1, with D possibly matching TRBD1 (5 bases). Germline CDR1 and CDR2: SGDLS and YYNGEE. Between the trimmed V and J ends, which lost 7 bases and 9 bases, there was a span of 19 bases. The CDR3 has 13 amino acids. The CDR3 nucleotides are TGTGCCAGCGGGGACGTAAGCCCTAAAAAAGCTTTCTTT. Translating it yields CASGDVSPKKAFF.

The V and J genes are TRBV30 and TRBJ1-4, with D perhaps matching TRBD1 (5 bases). V lost 3 bases, J lost 0 bases, and 11 bases lay in between. The CDR3 runs 15 residues. Looked up from germline, CDR1 is GTSNPN and CDR2 is SVGIG (reference sequence). The CDR3 loop reads CAWRTRGATNEKLFF. Here the CDR3 DNA reads TGTGCCTGGAGGACCCGGGGGGCAACTAATGAAAAACTGTTTTTT.

V and J are TRBV7-9 and TRBJ2-1, with TRBD2 as a possible D gene (6 bases). With 5 bases removed from V and 0 bases from J, the gap between germline ends came to 14 bases. The CDR3 is 16 amino acids. Germline V lookup: CDR1 SEHNR, CDR2 FQNEAQ (reference sequence). CDR3 in amino acids: CASSPTGAPSYNEQFF. As DNA, the CDR3 is TGTGCCAGCAGCCCTACGGGAGCGCCCTCCTACAATGAGCAGTTCTTC.

The chain carries TRBV4-1 and TRBJ2-1; D perhaps matches TRBD2 (5 bases). Between the trimmed V and J ends, which lost 0 bases and 1 base, there was a span of 16 bases. Germline V gives CDR1 MGHRA, CDR2 YSYEKL. This CDR3 has 18 residues. The CDR3 reads CASSQEGWGAESYNEQFF. The DNA of the CDR3 is TGCGCCAGCAGCCAAGAGGGCTGGGGAGCCGAGTCCTACAATGAGCAGTTCTTC.

J is TRBJ2-7 and V is TRBV25-1; D remains ambiguous. Germline V CDR1 and CDR2: MGHDK, SYGVNS. The ends were cut back, 3 bases at V and 2 bases at J, with 5 bases in the middle. The CDR3 is made up of 12 amino acids. The CDR3 DNA reads as TGTGCCAGCAGTGACACCCCCTACGAGCAGTACTTC. Its translation: CASSDTPYEQYF.

In regard to this clone: This CDR3 is also generated by other DNA sequences in the sample. The rearrangement joins TRBV19 to TRBJ2-5; 7 bases are a match to TRBD1. In germline, CDR1 is LNHDA, CDR2 SQIVND (reference sequence). J gave up 1 base and V 5 bases, and 4 bases lay outside the gene matches. This CDR3 spans 14 amino acids. DNA for the CDR3: TGTGCCAGTAGTCCCTGGGACAGCCAAGAGACCCAGTACTTC. Translated, it gives CASSPWDSQETQYF.

The rearrangement uses TRBV29-1 and TRBJ2-1; 9 positions match TRBD1. The germline gives CDR1 SQVTM, CDR2 ANQGSEA. V gave up 3 bases and J gave up 4 bases; unmatched junction bases: 4. The CDR3 runs to 14 residues. The CDR3 region is CSVDPDRGYNEQFF. The CDR3 nucleotides are TGCAGCGTTGACCCCGACAGGGGGTACAATGAGCAGTTCTTC.

As for this clone: This CDR3 is also generated by other DNA sequences in the sample. V usage is TRBV6-4 and J usage is TRBJ1-2, with 8 bases aligning to TRBD1. With V trimmed by 9 bases and J by 2 bases, 8 bases remained unmatched. The germline gives CDR1 MRHNA, CDR2 SNTAGT. The CDR3 is 14 amino acids. The CDR3 protein is CASSYWTGNYGYTF. The CDR3, as DNA: TGTGCCAGTAGCTATTGGACAGGGAACTATGGCTACACCTTC.

The gene calls are TRBV27 and TRBJ1-1, with D perhaps matching TRBD1 (5 bases). Trimming stripped 0 bases from V and 7 bases from J, with 9 bases between. The CDR3 consists of 13 residues. Per germline, CDR1 MNHEY and CDR2 SMNVEV (reference sequence). The CDR3 DNA reads as TGTGCCAGCAGTTTATCGGGGGGAGTTGAAGCTTTCTTT. Translation: CASSLSGGVEAFF.

This chain's CDR3 is CASSHWDTSGSSYEQYF. In nucleotides, the CDR3 is TGTGCCAGCAGTCACTGGGACACGAGCGGGAGCTCCTACGAGCAGTACTTC. V usage is TRBV27 and J usage is TRBJ2-7, with 8 bases fitting TRBD2. CDR1 is MNHEY, CDR2 SMNVEV, per germline (reference sequence). The CDR3 has 17 amino acids. Unmatched junction bases numbered 12, after V lost 5 bases and J lost 0 bases.

The chain combines TRBV29-1 with TRBJ1-1; D is perhaps TRBD1 (5 bases). This CDR3 is built from 12 residues. The V end lost 4 bases, the J end lost 3 bases, and 9 bases lay between the germline ends. Germline assignment: CDR1 SQVTM and CDR2 ANQGSEA. This chain's CDR3 is CSVVIGDTEAFF. DNA for the CDR3: TGCAGCGTTGTGATAGGGGACACTGAAGCTTTCTTT.

This clone came up a few times. The chain couples TRBV9 to TRBJ1-1, with 9 bases lining up with TRBD1. The CDR3 has 15 amino acids. Per the germline V gene, CDR1 is SGDLS and CDR2 is YYNGEE. The J segment lost 4 bases and the V segment lost 2 bases, leaving 6 bases of the junction unmatched. The CDR3 protein is CASSVSGTGRTEAFF. CDR3 nucleotides: TGTGCCAGCAGCGTGTCCGGGACAGGGCGCACTGAAGCTTTCTTT. The whole variable domain, remainder taken from reference TRBV9 and TRBJ1-1, is DSGVTQTPKHLITATGQRVTLRCSPRSGDLSVYWYQQSLDQGLQFLIQYYNGEERAKGNILERFSAQQFPDLHSELNLSSLELGDSALYFCASSVSGTGRTEAFFGQGTRLTVV.

This chain uses TRBV27 with TRBJ2-7, with a tentative D call TRBD1 (5 bases). CDR3 length: 14 amino acids. Germline CDR1 MNHEY, CDR2 SMNVEV (reference sequence). Trimming stripped 4 bases from V and 6 bases from J, with 16 bases between. This chain's CDR3 is CASSWGSWGSEQYF. The CDR3 nucleotides read TGTGCCAGCAGTTGGGGCTCCTGGGGTTCCGAGCAGTACTTC.

The rearrangement uses TRBV6-1 and TRBJ1-1, with a weak D call TRBD1 (6 bases). Germline CDR1 reads MNHNS; CDR2 reads SASEGT. Trimming pared 1 base from V and 4 bases from J, leaving 16 bases between. CDR3 length: 16 residues. DNA for the CDR3: TGTGCCAGCAGTGAAGAGGTTACGCAGGGGAGCACTGAAGCTTTCTTT. This codes for CASSEEVTQGSTEAFF.

This chain's CDR3 is CASSLFRVGGYTF. The CDR3 DNA sequence: TGTGCCAGCAGTTTATTCAGGGTTGGTGGCTACACCTTC. The chain uses TRBV28 and TRBJ1-2; D is possibly TRBD1 (5 bases). The V end was cut by 1 base, the J end by 7 bases, with 10 bases between. The CDR3 consists of 13 residues. Germline assignment: CDR1 MDHEN and CDR2 SYDVKM.

This chain joins TRBV4-1 and TRBJ2-2; D may be TRBD2 (6 bases). The CDR3 is made up of 17 amino acids. Trimming took off 1 base at V and 6 bases at J, with 18 bases between the two ends. Looked up from germline, CDR1 is MGHRA and CDR2 is YSYEKL. The CDR3 nucleotides are TGCGCCAGCAGCCAAGTCCCCCCGGGACTCGGGGCCGGGGAGCTGTTTTTT. Its translation is CASSQVPPGLGAGELFF.

The sample holds one count of this clone. This chain joins TRBV6-5 and TRBJ1-1; 7 positions match TRBD1. This CDR3 has 16 amino acids. Losses at the gene ends were 1 base for V and 2 bases for J; bases not matched to a gene: 7. Germline values: CDR1 MNHEY, CDR2 SVGAGI. The CDR3 coding sequence is TGTGCCAGCAGTTACTTGACAGGGCTGGTAAACACTGAAGCTTTCTTT. Amino acid sequence: CASSYLTGLVNTEAFF.

The V call is TRBV7-9, the J call TRBJ2-7; D may be TRBD1 (6 bases). Germline-derived CDR1 and CDR2 are SEHNR and FQNEAQ (reference sequence). Trimming removed 0 bases at V and 0 bases at J, with 15 bases between. The CDR3 covers 17 residues. The chain's CDR3 is CASSLAGAGERSYEQYF. The CDR3 nucleotides read TGTGCCAGCAGCTTAGCGGGGGCTGGGGAGCGCTCCTACGAGCAGTACTTC.

This chain connects TRBV2 to TRBJ1-5; D is uncertain. In germline, CDR1 is SNHLY, CDR2 FYNNEI. CDR3 length equals 14 residues. V lost 2 bases and J lost 9, with 14 bases in between. In nucleotides, the CDR3 is TGTGCCAGCAGTGAAACCGGGCCAGGAGGGCCCCAGCATTTT. This gives the protein CASSETGPGGPQHF.

The chain combines TRBV5-6 with TRBJ2-7; no reliable D call. The V end was cut by 2 bases, the J end by 7 bases, with 16 bases between. The CDR3 contains 14 residues. Germline values: CDR1 SGHDT, CDR2 YYEEEE. Written as DNA, the CDR3 is TGTGCCAGCAGCTTTGGACCTTCCTTGAGGGAGCAGTACTTC. Translating gives CASSFGPSLREQYF.

This chain uses TRBV7-9 with TRBJ2-3; possible D gene TRBD1, 6 bases. Germline assignment: CDR1 SEHNR and CDR2 FQNEAQ (reference sequence). This CDR3 is built from 15 residues. Trimming removed 7 bases from V and 4 bases from J, with 18 bases in between. This chain's CDR3 is CASNQPTGSSDTQYF. The DNA of the CDR3 is TGTGCCAGCAACCAGCCTACAGGGTCTTCAGATACGCAGTATTTT. The full variable domain, in which reference TRBV7-9 and TRBJ2-3 provide the parts outside the CDR3, is DTGVSQNPRHKITKRGQNVTFRCDPISEHNRLYWYRQTLGQGPEFLTYFQNEAQLEKSRLLSDRFSAERPKGSFSTLEIQRTEQGDSAMYLCASNQPTGSSDTQYFGPGTRLTVL.

The V call is TRBV7-9, the J call TRBJ1-1, with D perhaps TRBD1 (6 bases). The germline V gene has CDR1 SEHNR and CDR2 FQNEAQ (reference sequence). The CDR3 is 14 residues long. With 3 bases removed from V and 0 bases from J, the gap between germline ends came to 8 bases. CDR3 coding DNA: TGTGCCAGCAGCTTGGGACATATGAACACTGAAGCTTTCTTT. This sequence encodes CASSLGHMNTEAFF.

The chain links TRBV7-2 to TRBJ2-6; tentative D call: TRBD2 (6 bases). V lost 5 bases and J lost 4, with 15 bases in between. This CDR3 spans 16 amino acids. Germline V gene data show CDR1 as SGHTA and CDR2 as FQGNSA. CDR3 amino acids: CASSLGGAGGANVLTF. The CDR3, as DNA: TGTGCCAGCAGCCTCGGAGGGGCCGGGGGGGCCAACGTCCTGACTTTC.

The rearrangement uses TRBV15 and TRBJ1-4; D ambiguous. Germline V gene data show CDR1 as LNHNV and CDR2 as YYDKDF (reference sequence). The CDR3 extends over 15 amino acids. The V gene lost 8 bases and the J gene lost 0 bases, with 13 bases spanning the gap. The CDR3 loop is CATALSRATNEKLFF. The CDR3 DNA follows: TGTGCCACCGCGCTTAGTAGGGCAACTAATGAAAAACTGTTTTTT.